This entry describes one T cell receptor (beta chain). It has no known antigen specificity. Qualities for individual bases were not recorded, and no much larger clone is one base off. The data originate from a study of T cell changes during pregnancy in multiple sclerosis (dated by TCRdb to between 2018 and 2021). Some background on the complete study: The study looked at changes in the T cell repertoire across pregnancy in women with multiple sclerosis.

From the germline V gene, CDR1 is ENHRY and CDR2 is SYGVKD. Measured from the cysteine to the phenylalanine, the CDR3 is 16 residues long. This entry keeps only the CDR3 DNA: 48 bases, framed from base 1. V was cut back by 0 bases and J by 4 bases, leaving a gap of 13 bases between them. Library generation was performed with the immunoSEQ multiplex PCR assay. TCRdb provides this immuneACCESS table in a form limited to in-frame rearrangements. Some clones are lacking; in checked studies, under half of them reflect an unresolved V gene, and why the rest are absent is not known. This sample gives approximately 93,000 clones in total; under 95% of them show up just once. The top ten clones comprise under 2% of the sample.

The V gene is TRBV10-3 and the J gene is TRBJ2-1, with TRBD1 tentatively as D gene (6 bases match). The TCR was taken from a female donor in good health, enrolled as a control in a pregnancy study. The sample here was peripheral blood, taken in the first trimester of pregnancy. The CDR3 is CAISESRQGRYNEQFF. The nucleotide sequence is given as TGTGCCATCAGTGAGTCTCGCCAGGGGAGATACAATGAGCAGTTCTTC.